Shown below are 12 T cell receptor beta chains from a single sample sequenced in a study of T cells in Graves' hyperthyroidism and ophthalmopathy (dated by TCRdb to the late 2010s). The library relied on multiplex PCR. The instrument was an Illumina HiSeq 2000. The TCR beta CDR3 regions were amplified from the RNA transcripts. The TCR CDR3 was subjected to a first round of RT-PCR using the HTBI primer set and the Qiagen OneStep RT-PCR kit. TCRdb redid the processing of the public reads, applying fastp at Q25 and MiXCR, and retained in-frame beta chains. Every entry covers one CDR3 protein and lists the most common genes and DNA from its rows. The sample table holds more than 300,000 distinct CDR3 sequences, of which about 12% were seen once. Around a tenth of the sample is taken by the ten largest. Sequenced material: blood. The receptors here all came from a woman aged 18 to 35 with Graves' hyperthyroidism.

This clonotype appeared a few times. V usage is TRBV19 and J usage is TRBJ2-5, with TRBD2 as a possible D gene (6 bases). This CDR3 has 14 amino acids. Trimming cost V 7 bases and J 6 bases, with 18 bases left between them. CDR1 and CDR2 (germline): LNHDA, SQIVND (reference sequence). CDR3 amino acids: CASTMGPGEQTQYF. The CDR3 DNA follows: TGTGCCAGTACCATGGGTCCGGGGGAACAGACCCAGTACTTC.

The rearrangement links TRBV4-3 to TRBJ2-7; TRBD1 aligns across 9 bases. The CDR3 totals 15 residues. The ends lost 4 bases at V and 6 bases at J; junction bases unmatched: 10. The germline V gene encodes CDR1 LGHNA and CDR2 YSLEER. DNA for the CDR3: TGCGCCAGCAGCCGAGAGGGGACAGGGACAGGCGAGCAGTACTTC. This encodes CASSREGTGTGEQYF.

This clonotype has ten or more counts. The V gene is TRBV13, the J gene TRBJ2-6, with TRBD1 matching 7 bases. The length of the CDR3 is 15 residues. Germline lookup yields CDR1 PRHDT and CDR2 FYEKMQ (reference sequence). The V gene end was trimmed by 6 bases and the J gene end by 4 bases; junction bases not matched to a gene: 6. CDR3 nucleotides: TGTGCCAGCAGTTTACAGGGGAAAGGGGCCAACGTCCTGACTTTC. Translation gives CASSLQGKGANVLTF.

This clonotype was counted only a few times. This sequence joins TRBV4-2 and TRBJ1-6, with TRBD1 as a possible D gene (5 bases). Germline CDR1 LGHNA, CDR2 YNFKEQ. The CDR3 is 16 residues long. Deletions cut 0 bases from V and 7 bases from J, with 13 bases between. The CDR3 coding sequence is TGTGCCAGCAGCCAAGAGGGCCCCAGGGCAAATTCACCCCTCCACTTT. This codes for CASSQEGPRANSPLHF.

As regards this clonotype: A much larger clone sits a single nucleotide away, making a read error possible. This chain uses TRBV20-1 with TRBJ2-1; D not resolved. Germline V lookup: CDR1 DFQATT, CDR2 SNEGSKA (reference sequence). This CDR3 region has 15 residues. The CDR3 DNA is TGCAGTGCTAGGTTTATCCAAGGGATCTACAATGAGCAGCTCTTC. It is translated as CSARFIQGIYNEQLF.

Ten or more counts support this clonotype. This chain links TRBV2 with TRBJ1-1; D is possibly TRBD1 (6 bases). The CDR3 is made up of 16 amino acids. Trimming removed 5 bases from V and 0 bases from J, with 16 bases in between. The germline V gene encodes CDR1 SNHLY and CDR2 FYNNEI. The chain's CDR3 is CASSRGGGGLNTEAFF. The CDR3 DNA sequence: TGTGCCAGCAGTAGGGGGGGGGGCGGGTTGAACACTGAAGCTTTCTTT. The whole variable domain, filled in from reference TRBV2 and TRBJ1-1, reads EPEVTQTPSHQVTQMGQEVILRCVPISNHLYFYWYRQILGQKVEFLVSFYNNEISEKSEIFDDQFSVERPDGSNFTLKIRSTKLEDSAMYFCASSRGGGGLNTEAFFGQGTRLTVV.

This clonotype showed up many times. The CDR3 DNA is TGTGCCAGCAGCTTAGAAGTGGGTTCAGGGACTGAAGCTTTCTTT. Amino acids: CASSLEVGSGTEAFF. The V gene is TRBV7-3, the J gene TRBJ1-1; D might be TRBD1 (5 bases). Germline loops: CDR1 SGHTA, CDR2 FQGTGA. V shed 2 bases and J shed 5 bases, with 15 bases lying between them. The CDR3 runs 15 residues.

This clonotype was observed many times. V is TRBV27 and J is TRBJ2-1, with a possible D match to TRBD2 (6 bases). This CDR3 is built from 12 residues. V was pared by 3 bases and J by 9 bases, with 9 bases between. Germline CDR1 is MNHEY and CDR2 is SMNVEV (reference sequence). DNA for the CDR3: TGTGCCAGCAGTTTGGGCGGGACTGAGCAGTTCTTC. It yields the protein CASSLGGTEQFF.

This rearrangement joins TRBV2 to TRBJ2-3, with 8 positions matching TRBD2. The CDR3 has 17 amino acids. The J segment lost 0 bases and the V segment lost 0 bases, leaving 5 bases of the junction unmatched. Germline V gene lookup returns CDR1 SNHLY and CDR2 FYNNEI. The DNA of the CDR3 is TGTGCCAGCAGTGAAGCAGCGGGGGACCCAAGCACAGATACGCAGTATTTT. Amino acid sequence: CASSEAAGDPSTDTQYF.

This chain links TRBV9 with TRBJ2-3; 7 bases align to TRBD2. V gave up 0 bases and J gave up 4 bases; unmatched junction bases: 8. The CDR3 has 16 amino acids. From germline, CDR1 is SGDLS and CDR2 YYNGEE. For the CDR3, the DNA is TGTGCCAGCAGCGTAGCTGGCGGGAGTGTCGCAGATACGCAGTATTTT. Protein product: CASSVAGGSVADTQYF. Full variable domain (missing parts from reference TRBV9 and TRBJ2-3): DSGVTQTPKHLITATGQRVTLRCSPRSGDLSVYWYQQSLDQGLQFLIQYYNGEERAKGNILERFSAQQFPDLHSELNLSSLELGDSALYFCASSVAGGSVADTQYFGPGTRLTVL.

This clonotype was seen at least ten times. V is TRBV3-1 and J is TRBJ2-1; D uncertain. Germline CDR1 LGHDT, CDR2 YNNKEL (reference sequence). V gave up 0 bases and J gave up 10 bases, with 13 bases separating them. The CDR3 totals 14 residues. CDR3: CASSQEENQGEQFF. CDR3 DNA sequence: TGTGCCAGCAGCCAAGAGGAGAATCAAGGCGAGCAGTTCTTC.

This clonotype was counted at least ten times. The chain couples TRBV20-1 to TRBJ1-5; D is unclear. Germline V gene sequence: CDR1 DFQATT, CDR2 SNEGSKA (reference sequence). With 1 base removed from V and 2 bases from J, the gap between germline ends came to 12 bases. CDR3 size: 15 residues. For the CDR3, the DNA is TGCAGTGCTAGAGTAACTTCGGTCCGCAATCAGCCCCAGCATTTT. Protein sequence: CSARVTSVRNQPQHF.